Described below is a single T cell receptor beta chain sequence and its context. Germline CDR1 reads MNHEY; CDR2 reads SMNVEV (reference sequence). The CDR3 consists of 13 residues. Trimming stripped 0 bases from V and 5 bases from J, with 7 bases between. Original methodology: Reference gene primers were amplified, and this amplification served to estimate nucleated cell counts. Data came from immunoSEQ multiplex PCR; TCRdb stores just in-frame clones and leaves some out. D and trimming come from the DNA, and the V and J calls and clone size come from that table. The sample includes roughly 33,000 clones, roughly 93% of them seen just once. The data are from a study of blood T cell repertoires in COVID-19. The wider study: Spain, Italy and the United States supplied samples that represented acute and convalescent COVID-19. T cells, B-cell-depleted T cells, or PBMCs provided the cDNA or gDNA that served as material.

The sequenced sample was peripheral blood. The rearrangement joins TRBV27 to TRBJ1-1; D unresolved. The receptor's source is a human donor in a cohort sampled during active COVID-19. CDR3 amino acids: CASSLSQRTEAFF. CDR3 coding DNA: TGTGCCAGCAGTTTATCGCAGAGGACTGAAGCTTTCTTT.